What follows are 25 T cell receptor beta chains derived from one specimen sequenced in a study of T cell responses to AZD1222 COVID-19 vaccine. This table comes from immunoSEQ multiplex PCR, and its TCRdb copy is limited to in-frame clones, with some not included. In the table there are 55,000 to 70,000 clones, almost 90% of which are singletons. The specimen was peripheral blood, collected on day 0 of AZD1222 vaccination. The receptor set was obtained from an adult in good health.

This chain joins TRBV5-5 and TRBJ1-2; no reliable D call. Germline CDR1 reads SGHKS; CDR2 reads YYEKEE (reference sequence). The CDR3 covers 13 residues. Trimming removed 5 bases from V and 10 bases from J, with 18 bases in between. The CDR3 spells CASRAGLSGDYTF. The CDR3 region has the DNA TGTGCCAGCAGAGCCGGTCTATCCGGCGACTACACCTTC.

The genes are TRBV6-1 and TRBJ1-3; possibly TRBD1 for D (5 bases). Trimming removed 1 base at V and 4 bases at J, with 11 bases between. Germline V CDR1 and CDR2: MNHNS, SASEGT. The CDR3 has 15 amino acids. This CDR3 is CASSEEGTGGNTIYF. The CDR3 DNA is TGTGCCAGCAGTGAAGAGGGGACGGGAGGAAACACCATATATTTT.

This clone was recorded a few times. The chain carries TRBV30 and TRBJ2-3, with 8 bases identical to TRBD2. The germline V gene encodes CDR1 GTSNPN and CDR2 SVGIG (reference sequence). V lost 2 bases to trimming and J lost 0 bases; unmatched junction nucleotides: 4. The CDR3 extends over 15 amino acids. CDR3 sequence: CAWSRGGTSTDTQYF. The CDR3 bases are TGTGCCTGGAGTCGGGGGGGAACTAGCACAGATACGCAGTATTTT.

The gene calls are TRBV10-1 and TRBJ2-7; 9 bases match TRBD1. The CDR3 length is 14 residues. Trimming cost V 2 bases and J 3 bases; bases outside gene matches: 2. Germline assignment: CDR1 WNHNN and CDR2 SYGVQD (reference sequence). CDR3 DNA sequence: TGCGCCAGCAGTGAGGGACAGGGGTTCTACGAGCAGTACTTC. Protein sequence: CASSEGQGFYEQYF.

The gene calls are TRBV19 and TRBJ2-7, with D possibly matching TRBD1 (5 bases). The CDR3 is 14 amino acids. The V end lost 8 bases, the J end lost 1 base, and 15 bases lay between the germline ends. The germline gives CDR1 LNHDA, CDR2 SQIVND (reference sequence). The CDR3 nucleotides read TGTGCCAGTGAGCCAAAAACAGGATCCTACGAGCAGTACTTC. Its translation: CASEPKTGSYEQYF.

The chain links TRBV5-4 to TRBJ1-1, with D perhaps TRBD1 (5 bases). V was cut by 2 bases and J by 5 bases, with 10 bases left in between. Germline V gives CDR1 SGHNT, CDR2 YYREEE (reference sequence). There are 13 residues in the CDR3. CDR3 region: CASSFGGRTEAFF. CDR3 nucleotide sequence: TGTGCCAGCAGCTTCGGGGGTCGGACTGAAGCTTTCTTT.

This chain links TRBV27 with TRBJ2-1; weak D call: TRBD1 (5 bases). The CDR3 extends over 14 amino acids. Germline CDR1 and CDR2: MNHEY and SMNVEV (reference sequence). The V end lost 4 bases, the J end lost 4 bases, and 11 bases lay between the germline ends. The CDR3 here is CASSSPDSYNEQFF. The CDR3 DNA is TGTGCCAGCAGTTCACCTGACAGTTACAATGAGCAGTTCTTC.

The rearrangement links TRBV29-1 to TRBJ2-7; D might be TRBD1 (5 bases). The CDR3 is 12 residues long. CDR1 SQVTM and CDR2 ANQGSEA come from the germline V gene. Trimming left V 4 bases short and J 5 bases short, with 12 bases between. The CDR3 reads CSVGAGFHEQYF. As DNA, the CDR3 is TGCAGCGTTGGGGCAGGGTTCCACGAGCAGTACTTC.

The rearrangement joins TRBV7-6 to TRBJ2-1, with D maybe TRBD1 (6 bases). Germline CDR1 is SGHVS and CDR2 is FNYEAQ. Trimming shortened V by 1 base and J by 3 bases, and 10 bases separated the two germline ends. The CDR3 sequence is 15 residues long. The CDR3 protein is CASSLVSDSYNEQFF. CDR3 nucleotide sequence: TGTGCCAGCAGCTTAGTTTCGGACAGCTACAATGAGCAGTTCTTC.

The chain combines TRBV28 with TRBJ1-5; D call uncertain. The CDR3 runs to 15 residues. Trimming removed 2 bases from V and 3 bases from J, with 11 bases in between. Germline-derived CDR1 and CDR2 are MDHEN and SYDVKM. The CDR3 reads CASSLGGAYNQPQHF. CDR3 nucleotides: TGTGCCAGCAGTTTAGGAGGTGCGTACAATCAGCCCCAGCATTTT. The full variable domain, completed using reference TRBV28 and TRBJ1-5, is DVKVTQSSRYLVKRTGEKVFLECVQDMDHENMFWYRQDPGLGLRLIYFSYDVKMKEKGDIPEGYSVSREKKERFSLILESASTNQTSMYLCASSLGGAYNQPQHFGDGTRLSIL.

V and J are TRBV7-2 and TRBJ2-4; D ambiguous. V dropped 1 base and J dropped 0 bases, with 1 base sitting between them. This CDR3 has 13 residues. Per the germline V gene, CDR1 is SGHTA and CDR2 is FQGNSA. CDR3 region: CASSLGAKNIQYF. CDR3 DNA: TGTGCCAGCAGCTTAGGAGCCAAAAACATTCAGTACTTC.

The CDR3 bases are TGTGCCAGCAGCCAAGACAGCTCTGGGGCCAACGTCCTGACTTTC. As protein: CASSQDSSGANVLTF. V and J are TRBV3-1 (or the pseudogene TRBV3-2) and TRBJ2-6; D is unresolved. CDR1 LGHDT and CDR2 YNNKEL come from the germline V gene (reference sequence). The V gene lost 0 bases and the J gene lost 0 bases, with 3 bases spanning the gap. CDR3 length: 15 amino acids.

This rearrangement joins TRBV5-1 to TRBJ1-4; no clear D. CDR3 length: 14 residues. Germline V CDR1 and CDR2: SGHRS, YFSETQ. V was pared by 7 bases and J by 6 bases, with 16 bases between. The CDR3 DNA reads TGCGCCAGCCGGGAGGGAGGGATCGATGAAAAACTGTTTTTT. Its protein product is CASREGGIDEKLFF.

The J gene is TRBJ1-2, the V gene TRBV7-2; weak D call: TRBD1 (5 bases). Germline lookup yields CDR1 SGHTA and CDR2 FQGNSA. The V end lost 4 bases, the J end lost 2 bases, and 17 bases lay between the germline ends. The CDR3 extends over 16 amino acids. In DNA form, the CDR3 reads TGTGCCAGCAGCTGGGGCCCTGGGGACGGAAACTATGGCTACACCTTC. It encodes CASSWGPGDGNYGYTF.

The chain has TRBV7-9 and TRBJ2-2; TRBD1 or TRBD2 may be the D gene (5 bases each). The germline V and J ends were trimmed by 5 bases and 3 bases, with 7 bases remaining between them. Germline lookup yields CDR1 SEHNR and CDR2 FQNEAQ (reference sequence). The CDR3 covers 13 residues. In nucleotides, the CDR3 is TGTGCCAGCAGCCGAGGGGACACCGGGGAGCTGTTTTTT. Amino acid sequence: CASSRGDTGELFF.

CDR3 nucleotide sequence: TGTGCCAGCAGCCAACCACTAGCGGGTAGTGAGCAGTTCTTC. The encoded protein is CASSQPLAGSEQFF. The rearrangement uses TRBV3-1 (or the pseudogene TRBV3-2) and TRBJ2-1; TRBD2 matches 9 bases. Germline CDR1 and CDR2: LGHDT and YNNKEL (reference sequence). The V segment lost 2 bases and the J segment 9 bases; nucleotides outside the gene matches: 5. CDR3 size: 14 residues.

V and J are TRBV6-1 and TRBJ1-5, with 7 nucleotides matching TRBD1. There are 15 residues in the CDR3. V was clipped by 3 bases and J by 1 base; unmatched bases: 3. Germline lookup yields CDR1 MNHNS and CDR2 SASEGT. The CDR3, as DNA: TGTGCCAGCAGTGACCCGACAGGGAGCAATCAGCCCCAGCATTTT. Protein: CASSDPTGSNQPQHF.

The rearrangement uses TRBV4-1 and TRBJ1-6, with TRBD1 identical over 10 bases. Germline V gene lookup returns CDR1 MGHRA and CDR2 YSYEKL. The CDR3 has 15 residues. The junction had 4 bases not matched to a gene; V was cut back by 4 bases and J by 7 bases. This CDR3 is CASSPRQGANSPLHF. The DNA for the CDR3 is TGCGCCAGCAGCCCCAGACAGGGGGCGAATTCACCCCTCCACTTT.

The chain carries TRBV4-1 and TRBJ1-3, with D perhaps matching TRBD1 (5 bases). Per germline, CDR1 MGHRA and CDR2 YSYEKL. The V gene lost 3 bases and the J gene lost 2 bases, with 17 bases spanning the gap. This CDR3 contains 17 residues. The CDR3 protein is CASSHLLGQGTGNTIYF. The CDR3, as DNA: TGCGCCAGCAGCCATTTATTGGGGCAGGGCACTGGAAACACCATATATTTT.

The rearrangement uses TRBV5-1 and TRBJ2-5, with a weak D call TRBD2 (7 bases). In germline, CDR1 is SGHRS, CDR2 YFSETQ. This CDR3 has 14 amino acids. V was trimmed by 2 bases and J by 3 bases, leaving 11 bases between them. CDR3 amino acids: CASSFVGGEETQYF. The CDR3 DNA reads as TGCGCCAGCAGCTTCGTAGGGGGGGAAGAGACCCAGTACTTC.

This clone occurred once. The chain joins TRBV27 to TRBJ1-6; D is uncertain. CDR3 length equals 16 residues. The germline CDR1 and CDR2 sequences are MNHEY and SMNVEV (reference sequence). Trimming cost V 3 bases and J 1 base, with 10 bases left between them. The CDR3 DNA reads TGTGCCAGCAGTTTTCAATCGGTTTCCTATAATTCACCCCTCCACTTT. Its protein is CASSFQSVSYNSPLHF.

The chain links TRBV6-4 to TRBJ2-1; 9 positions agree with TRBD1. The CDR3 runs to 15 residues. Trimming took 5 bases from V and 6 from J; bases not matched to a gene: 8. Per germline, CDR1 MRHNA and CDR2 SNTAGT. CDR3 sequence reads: CASSPTGGPTNEQFF. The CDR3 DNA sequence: TGTGCCAGCAGTCCCACAGGGGGCCCCACCAATGAGCAGTTCTTC.

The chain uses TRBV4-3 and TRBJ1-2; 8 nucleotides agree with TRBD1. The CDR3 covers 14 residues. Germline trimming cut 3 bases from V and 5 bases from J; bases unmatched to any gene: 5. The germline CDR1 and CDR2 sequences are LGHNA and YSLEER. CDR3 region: CASSQGQALYGYTF. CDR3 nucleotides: TGCGCCAGCAGCCAGGGACAGGCGCTATATGGCTACACCTTC.

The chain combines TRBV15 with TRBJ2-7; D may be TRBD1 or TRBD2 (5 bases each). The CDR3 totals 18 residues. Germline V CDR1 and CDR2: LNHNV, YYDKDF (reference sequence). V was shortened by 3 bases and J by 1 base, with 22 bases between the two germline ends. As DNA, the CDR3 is TGTGCCACCAGCAGCGATAGAACCGGGACCGGGAATTCCTACGAGCAGTACTTC. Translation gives CATSSDRTGTGNSYEQYF.

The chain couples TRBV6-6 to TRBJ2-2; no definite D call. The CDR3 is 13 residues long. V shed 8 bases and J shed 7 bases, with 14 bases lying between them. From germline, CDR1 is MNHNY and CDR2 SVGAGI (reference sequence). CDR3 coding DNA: TGTGCCAGCGGACCCTTGCGAGGCGGGGAGCTGTTTTTT. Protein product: CASGPLRGGELFF.